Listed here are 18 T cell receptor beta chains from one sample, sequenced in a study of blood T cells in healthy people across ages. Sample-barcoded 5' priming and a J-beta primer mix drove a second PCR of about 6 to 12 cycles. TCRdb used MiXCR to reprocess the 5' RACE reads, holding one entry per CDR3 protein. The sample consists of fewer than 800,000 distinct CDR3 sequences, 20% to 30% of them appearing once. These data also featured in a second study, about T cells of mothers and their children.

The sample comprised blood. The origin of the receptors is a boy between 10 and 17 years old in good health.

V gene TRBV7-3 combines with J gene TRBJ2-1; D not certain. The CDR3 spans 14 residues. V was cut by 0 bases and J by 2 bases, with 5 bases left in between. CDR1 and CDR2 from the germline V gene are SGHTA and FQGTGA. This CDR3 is CASSLTATYNEQFF. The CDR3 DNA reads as TGTGCCAGCAGCTTAACGGCTACCTACAATGAGCAGTTCTTC.

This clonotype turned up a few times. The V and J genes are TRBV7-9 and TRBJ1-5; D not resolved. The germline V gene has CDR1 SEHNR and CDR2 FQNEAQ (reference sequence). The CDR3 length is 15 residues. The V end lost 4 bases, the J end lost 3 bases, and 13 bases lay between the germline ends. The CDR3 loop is CASSSTAPNNQPQHF. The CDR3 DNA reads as TGTGCCAGCAGCTCGACGGCCCCGAACAATCAGCCCCAGCATTTT.

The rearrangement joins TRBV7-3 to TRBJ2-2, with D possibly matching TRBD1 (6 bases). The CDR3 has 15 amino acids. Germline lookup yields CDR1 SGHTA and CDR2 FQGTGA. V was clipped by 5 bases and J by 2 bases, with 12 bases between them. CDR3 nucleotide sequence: TGTGCCAGCAGCCCGGGACACCTCAACACCGGGGAGCTGTTTTTT. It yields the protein CASSPGHLNTGELFF.

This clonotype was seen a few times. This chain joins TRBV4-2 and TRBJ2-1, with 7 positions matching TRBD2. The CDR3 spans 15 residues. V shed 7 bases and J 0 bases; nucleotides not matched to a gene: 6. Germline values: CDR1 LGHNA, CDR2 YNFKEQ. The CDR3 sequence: CASTPWGGSYNEQFF. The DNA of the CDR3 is TGTGCCAGCACCCCCTGGGGGGGCTCCTACAATGAGCAGTTCTTC.

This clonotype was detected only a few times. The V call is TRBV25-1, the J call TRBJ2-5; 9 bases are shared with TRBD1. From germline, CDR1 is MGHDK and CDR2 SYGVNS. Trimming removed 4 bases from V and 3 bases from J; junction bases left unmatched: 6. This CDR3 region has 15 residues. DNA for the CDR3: TGTGCCAGCAGTGGGCGACAGGGGGATGAAGAGACCCAGTACTTC. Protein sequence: CASSGRQGDEETQYF.

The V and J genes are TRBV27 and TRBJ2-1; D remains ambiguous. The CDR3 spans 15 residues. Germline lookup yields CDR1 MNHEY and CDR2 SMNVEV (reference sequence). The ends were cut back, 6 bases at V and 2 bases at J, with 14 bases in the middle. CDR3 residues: CASRLRPEAYNEQFF. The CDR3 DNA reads TGTGCCAGCAGACTACGGCCTGAAGCCTACAATGAGCAGTTCTTC.

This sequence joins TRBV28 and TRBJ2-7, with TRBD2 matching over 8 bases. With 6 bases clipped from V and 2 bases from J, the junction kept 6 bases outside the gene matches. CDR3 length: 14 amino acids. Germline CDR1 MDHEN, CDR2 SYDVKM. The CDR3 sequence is CASRRSGAAYEQYF. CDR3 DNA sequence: TGTGCCAGCAGGCGTAGCGGGGCCGCCTACGAGCAGTACTTC.

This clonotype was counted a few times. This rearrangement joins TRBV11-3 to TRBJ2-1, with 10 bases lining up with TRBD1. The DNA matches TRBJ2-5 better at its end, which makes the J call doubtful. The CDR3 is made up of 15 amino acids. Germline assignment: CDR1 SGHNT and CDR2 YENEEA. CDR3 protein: CASSLGTGGIETQYF. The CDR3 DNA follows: TGTGCCAGCAGCTTAGGGACAGGGGGGATCGAGACCCAGTACTTC.

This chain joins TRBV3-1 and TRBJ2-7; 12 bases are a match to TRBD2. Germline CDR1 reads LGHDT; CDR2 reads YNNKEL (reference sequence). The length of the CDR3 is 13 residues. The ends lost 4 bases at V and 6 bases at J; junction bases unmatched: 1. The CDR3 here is CASSPGLAGEQYF. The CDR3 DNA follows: TGTGCCAGCAGCCCGGGACTAGCGGGCGAGCAGTACTTC.

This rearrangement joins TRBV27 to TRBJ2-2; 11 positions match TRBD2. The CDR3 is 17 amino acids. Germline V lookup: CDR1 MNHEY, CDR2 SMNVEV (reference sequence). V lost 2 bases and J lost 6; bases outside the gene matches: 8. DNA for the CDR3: TGTGCCAGCAGTTTAACTAGCGGGAGTATGGAGGCCGGGGAGCTGTTTTTT. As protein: CASSLTSGSMEAGELFF.

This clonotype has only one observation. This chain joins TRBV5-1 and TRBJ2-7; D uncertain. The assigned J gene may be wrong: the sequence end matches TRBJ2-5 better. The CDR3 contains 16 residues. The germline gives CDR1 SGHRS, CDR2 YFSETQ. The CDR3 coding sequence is TGCGCCAGCAGCTCTTCCGGGCTCCAAAGGTGGGAGACCCAGTACTTC. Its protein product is CASSSSGLQRWETQYF.

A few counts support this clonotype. CDR3 sequence reads: CASRGGSGELFF. The CDR3 coding sequence is TGTGCCAGCAGAGGGGGTTCCGGGGAGCTGTTTTTT. The chain combines TRBV2 with TRBJ2-2; a weak D match, TRBD1 (6 bases). This CDR3 comprises 12 residues. Germline V gives CDR1 SNHLY, CDR2 FYNNEI. V was trimmed by 6 bases and J by 6 bases, leaving 8 bases between them.

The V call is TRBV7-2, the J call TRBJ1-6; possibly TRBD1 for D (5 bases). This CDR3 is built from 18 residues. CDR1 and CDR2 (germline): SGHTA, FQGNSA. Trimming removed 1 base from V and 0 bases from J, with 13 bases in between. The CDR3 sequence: CASSLVIGASSYNSPLHF. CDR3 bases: TGTGCCAGCAGCTTAGTTATCGGGGCCAGCTCCTATAATTCACCCCTCCACTTT.

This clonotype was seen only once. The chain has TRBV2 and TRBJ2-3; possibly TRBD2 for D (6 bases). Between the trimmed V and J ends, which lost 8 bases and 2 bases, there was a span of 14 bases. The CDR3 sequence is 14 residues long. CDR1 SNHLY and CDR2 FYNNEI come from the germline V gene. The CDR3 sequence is CASWRGEFTDTQYF. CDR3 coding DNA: TGTGCCAGCTGGCGGGGAGAATTCACAGATACGCAGTATTTT.

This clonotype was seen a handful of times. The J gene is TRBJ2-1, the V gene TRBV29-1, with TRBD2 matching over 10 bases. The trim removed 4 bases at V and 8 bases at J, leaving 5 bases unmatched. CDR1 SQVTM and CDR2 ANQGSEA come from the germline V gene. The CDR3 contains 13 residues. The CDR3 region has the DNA TGCAGCGTTGCTGTAGCGGGAGGTTATGAGCAGTTCTTC. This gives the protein CSVAVAGGYEQFF.

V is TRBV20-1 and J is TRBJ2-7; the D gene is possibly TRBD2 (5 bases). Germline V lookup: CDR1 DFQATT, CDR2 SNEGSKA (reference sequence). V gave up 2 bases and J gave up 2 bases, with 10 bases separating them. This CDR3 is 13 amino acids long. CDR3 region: CSARSQEAYEQYF. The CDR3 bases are TGCAGTGCTAGATCCCAGGAGGCCTACGAGCAGTACTTC.

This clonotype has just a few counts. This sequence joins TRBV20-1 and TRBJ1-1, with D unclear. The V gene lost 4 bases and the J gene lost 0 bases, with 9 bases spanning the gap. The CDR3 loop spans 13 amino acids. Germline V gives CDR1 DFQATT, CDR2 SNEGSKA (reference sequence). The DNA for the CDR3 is TGCAGTGCTACGGAGCCAATGAACACTGAAGCTTTCTTT. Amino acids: CSATEPMNTEAFF.

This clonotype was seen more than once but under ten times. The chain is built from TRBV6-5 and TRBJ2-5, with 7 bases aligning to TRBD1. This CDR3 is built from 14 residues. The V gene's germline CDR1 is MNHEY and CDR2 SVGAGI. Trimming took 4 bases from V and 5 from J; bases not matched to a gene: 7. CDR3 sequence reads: CASSWAGGLETQYF. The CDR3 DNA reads TGTGCCAGCAGTTGGGCAGGGGGATTGGAGACCCAGTACTTC.